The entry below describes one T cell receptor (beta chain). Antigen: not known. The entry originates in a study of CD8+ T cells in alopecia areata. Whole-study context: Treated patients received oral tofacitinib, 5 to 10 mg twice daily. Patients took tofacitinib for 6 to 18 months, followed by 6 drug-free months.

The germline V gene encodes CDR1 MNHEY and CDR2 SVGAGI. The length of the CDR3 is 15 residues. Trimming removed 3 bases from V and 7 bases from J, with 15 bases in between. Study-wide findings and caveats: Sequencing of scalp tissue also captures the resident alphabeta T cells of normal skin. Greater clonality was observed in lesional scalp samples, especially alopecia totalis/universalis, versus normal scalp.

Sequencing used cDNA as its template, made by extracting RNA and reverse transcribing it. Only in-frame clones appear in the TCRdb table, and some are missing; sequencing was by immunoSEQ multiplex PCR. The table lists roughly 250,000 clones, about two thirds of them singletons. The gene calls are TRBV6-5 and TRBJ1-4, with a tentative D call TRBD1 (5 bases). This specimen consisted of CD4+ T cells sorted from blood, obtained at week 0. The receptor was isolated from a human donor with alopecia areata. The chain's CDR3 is CASSYSGIRTEKLFF. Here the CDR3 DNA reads TGTGCCAGCAGTTATTCAGGGATTCGAACTGAAAAACTGTTTTTT.